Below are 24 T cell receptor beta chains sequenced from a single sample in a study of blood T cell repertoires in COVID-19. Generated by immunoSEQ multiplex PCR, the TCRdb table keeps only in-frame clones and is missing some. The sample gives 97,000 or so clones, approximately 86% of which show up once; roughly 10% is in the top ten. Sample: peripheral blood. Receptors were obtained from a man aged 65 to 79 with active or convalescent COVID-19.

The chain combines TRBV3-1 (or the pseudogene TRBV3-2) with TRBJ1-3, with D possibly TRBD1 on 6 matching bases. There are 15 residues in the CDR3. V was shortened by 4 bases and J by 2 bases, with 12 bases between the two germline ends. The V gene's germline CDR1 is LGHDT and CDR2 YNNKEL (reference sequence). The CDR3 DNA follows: TGTGCCAGCAGCCCAGGGGTAGGGGCTGGAAACACCATATATTTT. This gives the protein CASSPGVGAGNTIYF.

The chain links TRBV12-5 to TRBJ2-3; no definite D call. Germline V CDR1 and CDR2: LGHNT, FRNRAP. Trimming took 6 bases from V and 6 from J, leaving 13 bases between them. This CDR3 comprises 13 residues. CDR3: CASGTYSWDTQYF. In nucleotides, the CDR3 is TGTGCTAGTGGGACGTACAGCTGGGATACGCAGTATTTT.

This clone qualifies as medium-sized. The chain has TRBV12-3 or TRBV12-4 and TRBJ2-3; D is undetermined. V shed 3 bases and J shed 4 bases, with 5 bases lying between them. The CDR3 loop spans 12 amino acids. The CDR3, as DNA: TGTGCCAGCAGTTTCTTTCCAGATACGCAGTATTTT. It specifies CASSFFPDTQYF.

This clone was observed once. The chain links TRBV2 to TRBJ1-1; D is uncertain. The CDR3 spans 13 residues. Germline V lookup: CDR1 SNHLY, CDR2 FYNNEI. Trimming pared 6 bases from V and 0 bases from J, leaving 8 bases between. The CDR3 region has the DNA TGTGCCAGCAGCCGACAAGTGAACACTGAAGCTTTCTTT. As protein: CASSRQVNTEAFF.

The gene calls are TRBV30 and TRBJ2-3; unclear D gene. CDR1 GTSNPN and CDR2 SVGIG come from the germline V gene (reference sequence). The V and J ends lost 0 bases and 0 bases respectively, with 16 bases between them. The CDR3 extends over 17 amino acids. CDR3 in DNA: TGTGCCTGGAGTGTGAGGTCGCCGGCACCTAGCACAGATACGCAGTATTTT. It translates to CAWSVRSPAPSTDTQYF.

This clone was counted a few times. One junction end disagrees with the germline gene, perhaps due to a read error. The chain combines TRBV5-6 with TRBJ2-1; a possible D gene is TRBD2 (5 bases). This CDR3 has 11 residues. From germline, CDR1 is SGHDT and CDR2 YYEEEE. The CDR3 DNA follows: TGTGCCAGCAGCTACGCGGAGGAATTGATCTTC. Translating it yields CASSYAEELIF.

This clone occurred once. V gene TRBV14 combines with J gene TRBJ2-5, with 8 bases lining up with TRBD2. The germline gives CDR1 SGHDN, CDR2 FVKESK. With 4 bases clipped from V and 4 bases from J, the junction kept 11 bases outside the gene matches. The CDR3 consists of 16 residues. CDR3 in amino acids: CASSPGLASIRETQYF. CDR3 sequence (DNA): TGTGCCAGCAGCCCCGGACTAGCATCAATCCGAGAGACCCAGTACTTC. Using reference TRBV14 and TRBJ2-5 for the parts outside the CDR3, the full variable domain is EAGVTQFPSHSVIEKGQTVTLRCDPISGHDNLYWYRRVMGKEIKFLLHFVKESKQDESGMPNNRFLAERTGGTYSTLKVQPAELEDSGVYFCASSPGLASIRETQYFGPGTRLLVL.

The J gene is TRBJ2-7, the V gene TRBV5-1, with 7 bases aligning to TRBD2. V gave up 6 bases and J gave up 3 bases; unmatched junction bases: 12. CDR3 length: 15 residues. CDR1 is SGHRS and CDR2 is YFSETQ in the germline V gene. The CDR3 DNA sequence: TGCGCCAGCACCCGTTATGGCGGGGGTAACTACGAGCAGTACTTC. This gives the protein CASTRYGGGNYEQYF.

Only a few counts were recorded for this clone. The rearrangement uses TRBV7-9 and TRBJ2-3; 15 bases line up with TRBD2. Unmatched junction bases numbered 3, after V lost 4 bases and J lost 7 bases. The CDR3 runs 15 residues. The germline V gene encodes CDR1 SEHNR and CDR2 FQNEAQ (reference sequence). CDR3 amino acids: CASSSGTSGGNTQYF. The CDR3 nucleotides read TGTGCCAGCAGCTCCGGGACTAGCGGGGGGAATACGCAGTATTTT.

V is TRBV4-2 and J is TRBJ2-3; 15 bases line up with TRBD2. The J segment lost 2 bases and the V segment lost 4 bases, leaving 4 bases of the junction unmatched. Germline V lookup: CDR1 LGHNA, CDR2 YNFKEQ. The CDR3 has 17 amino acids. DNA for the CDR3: TGTGCCAGCAGCCGGGGACTAGCGGGGGGCATCACAGATACGCAGTATTTT. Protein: CASSRGLAGGITDTQYF.

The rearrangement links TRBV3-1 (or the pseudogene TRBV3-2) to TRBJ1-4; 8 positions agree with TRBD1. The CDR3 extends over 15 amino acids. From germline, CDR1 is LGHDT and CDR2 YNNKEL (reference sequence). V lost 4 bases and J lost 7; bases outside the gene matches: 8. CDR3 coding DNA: TGTGCCAGCAGCCTCCACAGGGGGATCGTTGAAAAACTGTTTTTT. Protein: CASSLHRGIVEKLFF.

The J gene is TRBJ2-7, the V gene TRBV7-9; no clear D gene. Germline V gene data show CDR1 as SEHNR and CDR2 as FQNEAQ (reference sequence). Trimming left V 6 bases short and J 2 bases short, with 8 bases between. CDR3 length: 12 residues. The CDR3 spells CASSRIPYEQYF. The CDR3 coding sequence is TGTGCCAGCAGTAGAATCCCCTACGAGCAGTACTTC.

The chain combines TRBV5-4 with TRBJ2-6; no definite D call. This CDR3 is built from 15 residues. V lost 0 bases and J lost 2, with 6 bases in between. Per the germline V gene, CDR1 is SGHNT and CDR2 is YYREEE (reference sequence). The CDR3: CASSLGQTGANVLTF. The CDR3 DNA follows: TGTGCCAGCAGCTTGGGCCAGACTGGGGCCAACGTCCTGACTTTC.

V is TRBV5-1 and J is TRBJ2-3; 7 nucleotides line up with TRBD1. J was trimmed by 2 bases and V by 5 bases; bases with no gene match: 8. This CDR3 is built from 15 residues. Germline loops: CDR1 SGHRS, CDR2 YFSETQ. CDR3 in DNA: TGCGCCAGCAGTCTTAGGGACAGATCCACAGATACGCAGTATTTT. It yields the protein CASSLRDRSTDTQYF.

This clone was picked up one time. Here the CDR3 reads CASSPVASGSYEQYF. In nucleotides, the CDR3 is TGTGCCAGCAGCCCTGTAGCTAGCGGCTCCTACGAGCAGTACTTC. The chain has TRBV7-9 and TRBJ2-7, with 7 bases that match TRBD2. The length of the CDR3 is 15 residues. Per germline, CDR1 SEHNR and CDR2 FQNEAQ (reference sequence). The V and J ends lost 5 bases and 0 bases, in that order; junction bases with no gene match: 7. Full variable domain (outside the CDR3, taken from reference TRBV7-9 and TRBJ2-7): DTGVSQNPRHKITKRGQNVTFRCDPISEHNRLYWYRQTLGQGPEFLTYFQNEAQLEKSRLLSDRFSAERPKGSFSTLEIQRTEQGDSAMYLCASSPVASGSYEQYFGPGTRLTVT.

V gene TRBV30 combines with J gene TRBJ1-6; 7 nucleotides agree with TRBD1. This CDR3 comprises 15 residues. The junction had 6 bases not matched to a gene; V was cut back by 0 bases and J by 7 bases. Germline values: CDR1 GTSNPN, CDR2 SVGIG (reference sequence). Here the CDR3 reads CAWSVGGSGNSPLHF. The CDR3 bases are TGTGCCTGGAGTGTAGGGGGCAGCGGGAATTCACCCCTCCACTTT.

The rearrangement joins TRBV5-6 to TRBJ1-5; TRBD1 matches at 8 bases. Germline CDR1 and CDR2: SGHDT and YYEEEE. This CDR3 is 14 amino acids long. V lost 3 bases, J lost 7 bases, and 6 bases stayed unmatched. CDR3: CASSSQGAYQPQHF. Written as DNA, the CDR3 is TGTGCCAGCAGCTCGCAGGGGGCGTACCAGCCCCAGCATTTT.

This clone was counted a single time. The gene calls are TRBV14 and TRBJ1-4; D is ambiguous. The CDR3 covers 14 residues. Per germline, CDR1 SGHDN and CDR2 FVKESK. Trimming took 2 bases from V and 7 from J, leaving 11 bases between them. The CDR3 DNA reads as TGTGCCAGCAGCCAATCGACGGGAGGTGAAAAACTGTTTTTT. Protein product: CASSQSTGGEKLFF.

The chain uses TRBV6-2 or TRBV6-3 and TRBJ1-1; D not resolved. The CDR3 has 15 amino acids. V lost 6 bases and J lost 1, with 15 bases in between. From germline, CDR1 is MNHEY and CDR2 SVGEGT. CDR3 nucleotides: TGTGCCAGCAGCTATGGCAGTCTAGCGAACACTGAAGCTTTCTTT. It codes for CASSYGSLANTEAFF.

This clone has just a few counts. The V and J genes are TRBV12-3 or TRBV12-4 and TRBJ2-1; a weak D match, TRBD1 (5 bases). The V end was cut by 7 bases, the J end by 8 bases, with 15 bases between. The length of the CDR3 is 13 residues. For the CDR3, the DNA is TGTGCCAGCATGGGCAACCTGGGGCATGAGCAGTTCTTC. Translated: CASMGNLGHEQFF.

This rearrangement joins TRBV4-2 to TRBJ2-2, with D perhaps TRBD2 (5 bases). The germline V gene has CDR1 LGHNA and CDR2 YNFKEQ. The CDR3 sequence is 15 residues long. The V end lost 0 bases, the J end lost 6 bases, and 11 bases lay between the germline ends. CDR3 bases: TGTGCCAGCAGCCAAGATCCGAGCGGTGCCGGGGAGCTGTTTTTT. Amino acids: CASSQDPSGAGELFF.

The CDR3 nucleotides read TGTGCCATCAGTGACCCTCCGACAGGTGGCTCTGAAGCTTTCTTT. This translates into CAISDPPTGGSEAFF. The gene calls are TRBV10-3 and TRBJ1-1; D is possibly TRBD1 (6 bases). V was trimmed by 3 bases and J by 6 bases, leaving 17 bases between them. The length of the CDR3 is 15 residues. Germline V gives CDR1 ENHRY, CDR2 SYGVKD.

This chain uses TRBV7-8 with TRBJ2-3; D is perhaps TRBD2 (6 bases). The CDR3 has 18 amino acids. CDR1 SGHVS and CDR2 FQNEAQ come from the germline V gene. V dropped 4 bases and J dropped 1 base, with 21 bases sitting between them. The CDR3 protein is CASSSEQGGAVRTDTQYF. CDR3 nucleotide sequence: TGTGCCAGCAGCTCGGAGCAAGGCGGGGCCGTTCGCACAGATACGCAGTATTTT. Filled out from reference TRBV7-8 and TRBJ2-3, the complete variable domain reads GAGVSQSPRYKVAKRGQDVALRCDPISGHVSLFWYQQALGQGPEFLTYFQNEAQLDKSGLPSDRFFAERPEGSVSTLKIQRTQQEDSAVYLCASSSEQGGAVRTDTQYFGPGTRLTVL.

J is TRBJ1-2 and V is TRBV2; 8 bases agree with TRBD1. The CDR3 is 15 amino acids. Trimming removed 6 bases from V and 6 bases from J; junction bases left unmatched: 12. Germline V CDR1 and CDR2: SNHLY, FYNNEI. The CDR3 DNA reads TGTGCCAGCAGCAAACAGACAGGGGTTGTGGATGGCTACACCTTC. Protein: CASSKQTGVVDGYTF.